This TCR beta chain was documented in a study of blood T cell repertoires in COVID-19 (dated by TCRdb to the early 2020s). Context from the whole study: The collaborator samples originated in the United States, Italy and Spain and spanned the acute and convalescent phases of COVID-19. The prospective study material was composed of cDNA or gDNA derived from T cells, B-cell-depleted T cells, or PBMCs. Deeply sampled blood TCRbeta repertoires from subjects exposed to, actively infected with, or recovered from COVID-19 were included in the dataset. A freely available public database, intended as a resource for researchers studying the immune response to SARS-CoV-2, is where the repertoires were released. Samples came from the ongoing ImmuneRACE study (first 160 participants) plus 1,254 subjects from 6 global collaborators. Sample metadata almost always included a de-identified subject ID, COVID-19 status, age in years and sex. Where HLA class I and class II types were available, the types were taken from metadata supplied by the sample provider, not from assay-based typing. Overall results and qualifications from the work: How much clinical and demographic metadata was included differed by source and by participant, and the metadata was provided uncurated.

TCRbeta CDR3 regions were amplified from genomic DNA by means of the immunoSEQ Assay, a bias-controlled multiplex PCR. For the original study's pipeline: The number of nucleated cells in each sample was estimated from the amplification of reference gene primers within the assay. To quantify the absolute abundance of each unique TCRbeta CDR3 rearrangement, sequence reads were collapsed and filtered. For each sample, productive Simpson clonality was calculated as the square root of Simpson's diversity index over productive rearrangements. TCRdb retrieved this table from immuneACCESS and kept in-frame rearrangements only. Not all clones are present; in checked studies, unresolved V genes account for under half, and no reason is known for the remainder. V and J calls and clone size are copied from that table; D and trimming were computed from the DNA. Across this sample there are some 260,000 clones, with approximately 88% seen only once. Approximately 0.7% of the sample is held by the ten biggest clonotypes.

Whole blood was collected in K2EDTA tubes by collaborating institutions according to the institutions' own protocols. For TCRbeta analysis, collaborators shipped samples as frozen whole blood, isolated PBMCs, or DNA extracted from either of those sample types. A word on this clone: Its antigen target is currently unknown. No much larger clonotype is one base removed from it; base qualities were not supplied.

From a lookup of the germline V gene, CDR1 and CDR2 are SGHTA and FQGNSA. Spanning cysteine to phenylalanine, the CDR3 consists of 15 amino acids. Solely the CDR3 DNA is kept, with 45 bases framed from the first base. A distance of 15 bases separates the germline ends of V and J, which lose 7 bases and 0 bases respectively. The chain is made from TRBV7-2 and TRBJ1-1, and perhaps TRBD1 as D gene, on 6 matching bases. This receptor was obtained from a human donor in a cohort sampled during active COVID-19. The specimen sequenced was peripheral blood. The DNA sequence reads TGTGCCAGCACTCTAAGGGGGGGCTTGAACACTGAAGCTTTCTTT. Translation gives CASTLRGGLNTEAFF.